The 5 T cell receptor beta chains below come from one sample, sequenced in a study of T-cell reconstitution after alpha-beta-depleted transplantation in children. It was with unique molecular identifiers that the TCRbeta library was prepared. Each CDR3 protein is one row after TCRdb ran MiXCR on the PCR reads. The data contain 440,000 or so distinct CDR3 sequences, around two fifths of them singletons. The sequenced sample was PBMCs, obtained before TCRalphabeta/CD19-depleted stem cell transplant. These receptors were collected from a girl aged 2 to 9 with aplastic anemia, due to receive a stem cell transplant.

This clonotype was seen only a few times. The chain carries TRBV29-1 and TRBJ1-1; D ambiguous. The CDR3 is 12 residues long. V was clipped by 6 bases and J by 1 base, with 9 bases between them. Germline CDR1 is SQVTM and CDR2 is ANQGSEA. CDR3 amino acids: CSVPIGNTEAFF. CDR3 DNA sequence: TGCAGCGTCCCGATAGGGAACACTGAAGCTTTCTTT.

The CDR3 DNA reads as TGTGCCAGCAGTGAAGAGGAGGTGGCACGGGTTCAGTACTTC. Its protein product is CASSEEEVARVQYF. This chain connects TRBV2 to TRBJ2-4; TRBD2 is a possible D gene (5 bases). V lost 1 base and J 11 bases, leaving 15 bases between the germline ends. The CDR3 has 14 residues. Germline V CDR1 and CDR2: SNHLY, FYNNEI.

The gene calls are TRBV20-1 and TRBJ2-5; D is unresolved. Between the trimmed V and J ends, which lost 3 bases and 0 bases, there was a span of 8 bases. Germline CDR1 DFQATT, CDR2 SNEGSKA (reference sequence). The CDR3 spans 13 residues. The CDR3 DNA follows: TGCAGTGCTAGGAGCCCGTACCAAGAGACCCAGTACTTC. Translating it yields CSARSPYQETQYF.

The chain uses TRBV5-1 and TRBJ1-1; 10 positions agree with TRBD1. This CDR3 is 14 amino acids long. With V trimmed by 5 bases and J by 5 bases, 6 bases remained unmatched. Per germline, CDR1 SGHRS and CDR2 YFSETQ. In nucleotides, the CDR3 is TGCGCCAGCAGGAGGACAGGGGGGGAGACTGAAGCTTTCTTT. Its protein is CASRRTGGETEAFF.

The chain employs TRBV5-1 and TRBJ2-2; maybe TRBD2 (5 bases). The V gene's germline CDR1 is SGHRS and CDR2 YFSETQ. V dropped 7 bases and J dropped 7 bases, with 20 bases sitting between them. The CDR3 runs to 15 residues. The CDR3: CASCPGTRNGGELFF. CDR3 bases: TGCGCCAGCTGCCCTGGCACTAGAAATGGCGGGGAGCTGTTTTTT.